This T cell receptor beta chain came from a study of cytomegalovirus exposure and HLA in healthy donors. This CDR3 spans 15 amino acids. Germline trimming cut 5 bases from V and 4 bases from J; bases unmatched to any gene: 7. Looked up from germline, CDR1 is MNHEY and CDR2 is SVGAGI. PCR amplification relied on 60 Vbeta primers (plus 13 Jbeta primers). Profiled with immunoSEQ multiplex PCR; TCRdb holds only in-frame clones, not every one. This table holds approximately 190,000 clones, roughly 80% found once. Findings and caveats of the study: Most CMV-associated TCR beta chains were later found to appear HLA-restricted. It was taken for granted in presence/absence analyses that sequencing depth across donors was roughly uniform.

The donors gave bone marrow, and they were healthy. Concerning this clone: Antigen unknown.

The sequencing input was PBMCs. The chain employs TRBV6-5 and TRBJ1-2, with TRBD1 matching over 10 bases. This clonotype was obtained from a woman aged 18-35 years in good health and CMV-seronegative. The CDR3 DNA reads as TGTGCCAGCAGTCCTCCGACAGGGGGCATCTATGGCTACACCTTC. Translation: CASSPPTGGIYGYTF.